Listed below are T cell receptor beta chains from one sample, sequenced in a study of OX40 agonist ivuxolimab in advanced cancers. Profiling relied on immunoSEQ multiplex PCR, and the TCRdb table lists in-frame clones only, not all of them. The sample lists under 85,000 clones; 91% were seen once. Sequences were derived from CD4+ or CD8+ T cells sorted from blood, sampled in a trial of the OX40 agonist ivuxolimab. The source is an adult with an advanced solid tumor such as melanoma, head and neck, liver or kidney cancer. Both conserved end residues are part of each CDR3. D genes are given only for firm matches. Where a row states a size, it is once, few, many or the class of an expanded clone; other rows omit it.

TRBV28	TRBJ2-3	TRBD2	NA	CASSLGGGRSWADTQYF	TGTGCCAGCAGCCTGGGGGGCGGGAGGTCGTGGGCAGATACGCAGTATTTT
TRBV21-1	TRBJ2-2	NA	NA	CASSKALVDGRATGELFF	TGTGCCAGCAGCAAAGCACTAGTCGACGGGAGGGCCACCGGGGAGCTGTTTTTT
TRBV19	TRBJ1-1	NA	NA	CASSGITLLDTEAFF	TGTGCCAGTAGTGGGATCACACTCTTGGACACTGAAGCTTTCTTT
TRBV29-1	TRBJ1-2	TRBD1	NA	CSVVLWTGPGEGYTF	TGCAGCGTTGTGCTCTGGACAGGGCCTGGGGAAGGCTACACCTTC
TRBV18	TRBJ1-2	NA	NA	CASSPAGARDYGYTF	TGTGCCAGCTCACCGGCGGGGGCGCGGGACTATGGCTACACCTTC
TRBV5-1	TRBJ2-5	NA	NA	CASSLSTPDQETQYF	TGCGCCAGCAGCTTAAGTACACCCGACCAAGAGACCCAGTACTTC
TRBV5-4	TRBJ2-3	NA	NA	CASRKDQSTDTQYF	TGTGCCAGCAGAAAGGACCAGAGCACAGATACGCAGTATTTT
TRBV5-1	TRBJ2-5	TRBD2	NA	CASSFGLEQETQYF	TGCGCCAGCAGCTTCGGACTAGAGCAGGAGACCCAGTACTTC
TRBV7-3	TRBJ2-1	TRBD2	once	CASSLTGLAGHEQFF	TGTGCCAGCAGCTTAACCGGACTAGCGGGACATGAGCAGTTCTTC
TRBV19	TRBJ1-4	NA	NA	CASSIATTEGEKLFF	TGTGCCAGTAGTATAGCCACGACCGAAGGGGAAAAACTGTTTTTT
TRBV5-1	TRBJ2-1	TRBD2	NA	CASRGTSGRANEQFF	TGCGCCAGCAGGGGCACTAGCGGGAGGGCCAATGAGCAGTTCTTC
TRBV9	TRBJ1-5	NA	NA	CASSGRNRAPEQPQHF	TGTGCCAGCAGCGGCCGAAACAGGGCCCCGGAGCAGCCCCAGCATTTT
TRBV28	TRBJ2-1	TRBD2	few	CASRGAGLAENEQFF	TGTGCCAGCCGCGGGGCGGGACTAGCGGAAAATGAGCAGTTCTTC
TRBV19	TRBJ2-1	NA	NA	CASSMGFATINEQFF	TGTGCCAGTAGTATGGGATTCGCGACGATCAATGAGCAGTTCTTC
TRBV5-1	TRBJ1-2	TRBD1	NA	CASSETGDYGYTF	TGCGCCAGCAGCGAAACAGGGGACTATGGCTACACCTTC
TRBV5-6	TRBJ2-3	TRBD2	NA	CASSSYLTSGRVYDTQYF	TGTGCCAGCAGCTCCTACCTGACTAGCGGGAGAGTATACGATACGCAGTATTTT
TRBV14	TRBJ2-1	TRBD2	NA	CASSQETSWSSYNEQFF	TGTGCCAGCAGCCAAGAGACTAGCTGGAGCTCCTACAATGAGCAGTTCTTC